This T cell receptor beta chain was identified in a study of technical replicates of blood from a handful of donors. V was pared by 5 bases and J by 7 bases, with 11 bases between. Per the germline V gene, CDR1 is SGHAT and CDR2 is FQNNGV. This CDR3 has 12 residues. This table comes from immunoSEQ multiplex PCR, and its TCRdb copy is limited to in-frame clones, with some not included. The repertoire holds approximately 45,000 clones, about 96% seen once, with about 0.4% in the top ten. V is TRBV11-2 and J is TRBJ1-1; D ambiguous. Sample: T cells isolated from PBMCs. This TCR came from a human donor in good health. CDR3 DNA sequence: TGTGCCAGCAGCCTATACGGGATTGAAGCTTTCTTT. This encodes CASSLYGIEAFF.